The T cell receptor beta chain under discussion was sequenced for a study of T-cell memory formation after mild COVID-19. MiXCR, run by TCRdb on the 5' RACE reads, gives a single entry per CDR3 protein. The sample contains 110,000 or so distinct CDR3 sequences, over 20% of which appear only once. This clonotype was counted a few times. This clonotype was obtained from a man between 18 and 35 years old who had mild COVID-19 (a few samples of this study predate the infection). Cell type and time point are not known. Input material: PBMCs or a T cell subset sorted from them (not recorded which).

The DNA of the CDR3 is TGTGCCAGCAGCTCCGGGACTAGCGGGGGGCCACCCTACGAGCAGTACTTC. Translated: CASSSGTSGGPPYEQYF. V and J are TRBV7-8 and TRBJ2-7; TRBD2 aligns across 15 bases. V was clipped by 4 bases and J by 2 bases; unmatched bases: 6. Germline CDR1 and CDR2: SGHVS and FQNEAQ. The CDR3 spans 17 residues.